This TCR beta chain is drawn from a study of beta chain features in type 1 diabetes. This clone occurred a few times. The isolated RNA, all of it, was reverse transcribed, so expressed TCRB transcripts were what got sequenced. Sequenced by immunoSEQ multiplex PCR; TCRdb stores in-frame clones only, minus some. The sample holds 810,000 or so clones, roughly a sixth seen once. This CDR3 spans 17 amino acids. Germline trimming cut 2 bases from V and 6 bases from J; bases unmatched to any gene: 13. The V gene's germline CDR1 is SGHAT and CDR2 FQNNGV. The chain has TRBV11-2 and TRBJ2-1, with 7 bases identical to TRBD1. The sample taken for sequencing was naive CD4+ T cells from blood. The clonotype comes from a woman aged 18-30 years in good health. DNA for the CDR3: TGTGCCAGCAGCTTACACCTGGGACAGCTACAAATCAATGAGCAGTTCTTC. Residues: CASSLHLGQLQINEQFF.